This TCR beta chain came from a study of T cell clonotyping in hematopoietic cell transplantation. Findings and caveats of the study: Few recipient clonotypes overlapped donors; over 95% were de novo at given depth. Graft donor and pretransplant recipient Inverse Simpson Index values predicted broader posttransplant TCR diversity.

Sample time point: recipient sample about 28 days before transplant, after cytoreduction. Assay: immunoSEQ multiplex PCR; the TCRdb copy retains only in-frame clones and omits some. The sample contains roughly 30,000 clones, 60% to 85% of which appear only once. In regard to this clone: The antigen is not known.

Germline CDR1 reads SNHLY; CDR2 reads FYNNEI. CDR3 size: 13 residues. Deletions cut 4 bases from V and 6 bases from J, with 11 bases between. The source was peripheral blood mononuclear cells, collected before stem cell transplant. The TCR originated in a woman between 25 and 40 years old with chronic myeloid leukemia. Some clones in this sample may be carry-over from other donors' samples. The chain joins TRBV2 to TRBJ2-3, with D perhaps matching TRBD2 (6 bases). The CDR3 DNA reads as TGTGCCAGCAGTGGCGGAGGGGTTGATACGCAGTATTTT. The encoded protein is CASSGGGVDTQYF.